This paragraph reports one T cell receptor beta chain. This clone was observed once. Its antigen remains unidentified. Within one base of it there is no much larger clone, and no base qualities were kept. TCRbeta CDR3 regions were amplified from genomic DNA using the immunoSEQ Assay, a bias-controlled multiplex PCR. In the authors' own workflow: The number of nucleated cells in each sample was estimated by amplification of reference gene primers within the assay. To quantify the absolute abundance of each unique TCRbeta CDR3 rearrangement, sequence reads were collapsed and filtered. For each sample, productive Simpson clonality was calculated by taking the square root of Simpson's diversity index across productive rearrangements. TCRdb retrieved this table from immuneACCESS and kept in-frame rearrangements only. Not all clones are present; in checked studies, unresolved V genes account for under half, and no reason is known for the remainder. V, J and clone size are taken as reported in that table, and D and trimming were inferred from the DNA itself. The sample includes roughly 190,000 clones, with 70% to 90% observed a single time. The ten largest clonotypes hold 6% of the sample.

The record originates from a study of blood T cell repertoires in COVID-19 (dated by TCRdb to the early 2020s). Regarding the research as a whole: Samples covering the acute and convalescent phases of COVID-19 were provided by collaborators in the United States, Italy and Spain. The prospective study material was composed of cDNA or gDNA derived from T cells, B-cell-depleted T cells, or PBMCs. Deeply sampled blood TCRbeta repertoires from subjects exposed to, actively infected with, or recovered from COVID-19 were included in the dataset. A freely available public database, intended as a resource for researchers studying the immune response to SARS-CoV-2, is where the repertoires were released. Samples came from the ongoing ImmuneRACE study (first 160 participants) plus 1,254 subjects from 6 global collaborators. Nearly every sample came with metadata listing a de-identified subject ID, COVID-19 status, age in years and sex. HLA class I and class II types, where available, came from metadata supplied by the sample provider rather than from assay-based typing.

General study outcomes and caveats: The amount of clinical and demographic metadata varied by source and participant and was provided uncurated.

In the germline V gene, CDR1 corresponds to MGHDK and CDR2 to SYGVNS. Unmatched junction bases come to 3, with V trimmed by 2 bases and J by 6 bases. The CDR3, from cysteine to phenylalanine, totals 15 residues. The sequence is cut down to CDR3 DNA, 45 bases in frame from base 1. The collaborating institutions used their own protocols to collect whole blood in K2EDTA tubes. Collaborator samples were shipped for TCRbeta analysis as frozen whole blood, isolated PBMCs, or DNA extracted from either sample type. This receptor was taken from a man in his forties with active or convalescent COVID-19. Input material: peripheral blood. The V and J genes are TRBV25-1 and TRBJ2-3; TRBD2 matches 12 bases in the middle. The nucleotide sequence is TGTGCCAGCAGTGAACTAGCGGGGGGGAGGGATACGCAGTATTTT. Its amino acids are CASSELAGGRDTQYF.